Listed below are T cell receptor beta chains from one sample, sequenced in a study of beta chain features in type 1 diabetes. Some clones are missing from TCRdb's copy, which holds only in-frame ones; the method was immunoSEQ multiplex PCR. The sample has just under 150,000 clones, over 9.5% seen once. Sequences were obtained from naive CD4+ T cells from blood. The receptors originated from a man aged 18 to 30 in good health. Each CDR3 is given with its conserved first and last residue. A clone size is listed for some rows: how often the clone was seen (once, few, many), or a class if it is expanded.

v_gene: TRBV9; j_gene: TRBJ2-7; abundance: -; CDR3aa: CASSPRASGSYEQYF
v_gene: TRBV19; j_gene: TRBJ2-7; abundance: few; CDR3aa: CASRPGTGAAYEQYF
v_gene: TRBV4-3; j_gene: TRBJ2-7; abundance: many; CDR3aa: CASSPTGTSGSYEQYF
v_gene: TRBV7-9; j_gene: TRBJ1-4; abundance: few; CDR3aa: CASSPRQAGSNEKLFF
v_gene: TRBV7-6; j_gene: TRBJ2-5; abundance: -; CDR3aa: CASSDGTGVRETQYF
v_gene: TRBV5-1; j_gene: TRBJ2-2; abundance: -; CDR3aa: CASSLVTGYTGELFF
v_gene: TRBV6-5; j_gene: TRBJ2-3; abundance: -; CDR3aa: CASSYSQRGSTDTQYF
v_gene: TRBV6-6; j_gene: TRBJ2-7; abundance: few; CDR3aa: CASSDRAYEQYF
v_gene: TRBV9; j_gene: TRBJ2-5; abundance: -; CDR3aa: CASSVASSGGVKTQYF
v_gene: TRBV5-4; j_gene: TRBJ2-1; abundance: few; CDR3aa: CASSSRATGVAGEQFF
v_gene: TRBV6-6; j_gene: TRBJ1-5; abundance: few; CDR3aa: CASSYSEGAQPQHF
v_gene: TRBV7-2; j_gene: TRBJ1-6; abundance: many; CDR3aa: CASSFGQGEPPLHF
v_gene: TRBV6-5; j_gene: TRBJ2-3; abundance: few; CDR3aa: CASSFLAGGRDTQYF
v_gene: TRBV21-1; j_gene: TRBJ2-1; abundance: few; CDR3aa: CASSKGTGVCEQFF
v_gene: TRBV7-2; j_gene: TRBJ1-2; abundance: -; CDR3aa: CASSLGQGDGYTF
v_gene: TRBV4-1; j_gene: TRBJ2-3; abundance: -; CDR3aa: CASSQGTSGGSGDTQYF
v_gene: TRBV6-1; j_gene: TRBJ2-1; abundance: few; CDR3aa: CASSESRESFF
v_gene: TRBV28; j_gene: TRBJ2-5; abundance: few; CDR3aa: CASSLRTGGETQYF
v_gene: TRBV30; j_gene: TRBJ2-7; abundance: many; CDR3aa: CAWSGLGGGEYF
v_gene: TRBV7-2; j_gene: TRBJ2-7; abundance: few; CDR3aa: CASSPQLGDEQYF
v_gene: TRBV2; j_gene: TRBJ1-1; abundance: few; CDR3aa: CASRYGGNTEAFF
v_gene: TRBV21-1; j_gene: TRBJ1-6; abundance: -; CDR3aa: CASRFGQIYSPLHF
v_gene: TRBV7-2; j_gene: TRBJ2-5; abundance: few; CDR3aa: CASSLEPQGGETQYF
v_gene: TRBV19; j_gene: TRBJ2-3; abundance: -; CDR3aa: CASSIGGNTDTQYF
v_gene: TRBV4-3; j_gene: TRBJ2-5; abundance: many; CDR3aa: CASSPDRVETQYF
v_gene: TRBV18; j_gene: TRBJ1-6; abundance: few; CDR3aa: CASSTGQGGYNSPLHF
v_gene: TRBV14; j_gene: TRBJ2-7; abundance: few; CDR3aa: CASSPRDRGYEQYF
v_gene: TRBV30; j_gene: TRBJ1-5; abundance: many; CDR3aa: CAWSPAGTRNQPQHF
v_gene: TRBV6-1; j_gene: TRBJ2-5; abundance: -; CDR3aa: CASSEQGAGKETQYF
v_gene: TRBV7-2; j_gene: TRBJ2-7; abundance: many; CDR3aa: CASSLAGGKPWQYF
v_gene: TRBV10-3; j_gene: TRBJ2-3; abundance: few; CDR3aa: CAITAGGTDTQYF
v_gene: TRBV27; j_gene: TRBJ2-5; abundance: -; CDR3aa: CASTPQGAGLQETQYF
v_gene: TRBV12-5; j_gene: TRBJ1-5; abundance: -; CDR3aa: CASGPGGQEPYSNQPQHF
v_gene: TRBV6-5; j_gene: TRBJ1-1; abundance: -; CDR3aa: CASSYGTGEKGTEAFF
v_gene: TRBV6-6; j_gene: TRBJ1-5; abundance: few; CDR3aa: CASSYQLEVQPQHF
v_gene: TRBV18; j_gene: TRBJ1-6; abundance: -; CDR3aa: CASSRDRGDSPLHF
v_gene: TRBV7-3; j_gene: TRBJ2-5; abundance: few; CDR3aa: CASSYGTGLGETQYF
v_gene: TRBV7-9; j_gene: TRBJ2-3; abundance: -; CDR3aa: CASSIIQGDTQYF
v_gene: TRBV5-6; j_gene: TRBJ1-2; abundance: few; CDR3aa: CASSSRGRDYGYTF